These T cell receptor beta chains were read from a single sample in a study of T-cell memory formation after mild COVID-19. MiXCR, run by TCRdb on the 5' RACE reads, gives a single entry per CDR3 protein. The repertoire has about 470,000 distinct CDR3 sequences, roughly 23% of them found once; the top ten carry around 13%. Sequencing was performed on PBMCs or a T cell subset sorted from them (not recorded which). Receptors were obtained from an adult woman who had mild COVID-19 (a few samples of this study predate the infection). Cell type and time point are not known. CDR3s include the opening cysteine and the closing phenylalanine or tryptophan. Fields, in order: V gene, clone size, D gene, J gene, CDR3 DNA, CDR3 protein. D genes are given only for firm matches. Not all rows give a size; the values are once, few, many and, for expanded clones, a class.

v_call: TRBV29-1; clone_size: .; d_call: TRBD1; j_call: TRBJ2-1; cdr3_nt: TGCAGCGTTGAAGAGTCACAGGGGAAGCCCAATGAGCAGTTCTTC; cdr3_aa: CSVEESQGKPNEQFF
v_call: TRBV11-3; clone_size: .; d_call: .; j_call: TRBJ2-1; cdr3_nt: TGTGCCAGCAGCTTAGATCCGGGGAGCTCCTACAATGAGCAGTTCTTC; cdr3_aa: CASSLDPGSSYNEQFF
v_call: TRBV5-4; clone_size: .; d_call: TRBD2; j_call: TRBJ2-5; cdr3_nt: TGTGCCAGCAGCTTGGTTGTAGCGGGAGGGTTAGGGACCCAGTACTTC; cdr3_aa: CASSLVVAGGLGTQYF
v_call: TRBV12-3/TRBV12-4; clone_size: .; d_call: .; j_call: TRBJ2-1; cdr3_nt: TGTGCCAGCACCCTGAGGGGGTCCATTAGCTCCTACAATGAGCAGTTCTTC; cdr3_aa: CASTLRGSISSYNEQFF
v_call: TRBV27; clone_size: .; d_call: .; j_call: TRBJ1-5; cdr3_nt: TGTGCCAGCAGTCTGACACTGTTAAACGTAGAGCCCCAGCATTTT; cdr3_aa: CASSLTLLNVEPQHF
v_call: TRBV5-6; clone_size: once; d_call: .; j_call: TRBJ1-1; cdr3_nt: TGTGCCAGCAGCTTAATGGGGTCGGGGGTAAGCACTGAAGCTTTCTTT; cdr3_aa: CASSLMGSGVSTEAFF
v_call: TRBV2; clone_size: few; d_call: TRBD1; j_call: TRBJ1-5; cdr3_nt: TGTGCCAGCAGTGAAGCCGGACAGGGTCTGGCCACGAATCAGCCCCAGCATTTT; cdr3_aa: CASSEAGQGLATNQPQHF
v_call: TRBV12-3/TRBV12-4; clone_size: few; d_call: .; j_call: TRBJ2-4; cdr3_nt: TGTGCCAGCAGTTTAGGCCCAGCAGGGCCCCAGGCGAACATTCAGTACTTC; cdr3_aa: CASSLGPAGPQANIQYF
v_call: TRBV5-1; clone_size: .; d_call: .; j_call: TRBJ2-5; cdr3_nt: TGCGCCAGCAGCTCCTCGATATACCAAGAGACCCAGTACTTC; cdr3_aa: CASSSSIYQETQYF
v_call: TRBV7-2; clone_size: .; d_call: TRBD2; j_call: TRBJ2-7; cdr3_nt: TGTGCCAGCAGCTGGACGACTAGCGGGGGGCCTAACTACGAGCAGTACTTC; cdr3_aa: CASSWTTSGGPNYEQYF
v_call: TRBV29-1; clone_size: many; d_call: .; j_call: TRBJ2-1; cdr3_nt: TGCAGCGTTGAAAGAGGGCAGGGACGATCCTACAATGAGCAGTTCTTC; cdr3_aa: CSVERGQGRSYNEQFF
v_call: TRBV6-5; clone_size: few; d_call: .; j_call: TRBJ2-4; cdr3_nt: TGTGCCAGCAGCACGGACGGACGCTTCAGTACCCTAAACATTCAGTACTTC; cdr3_aa: CASSTDGRFSTLNIQYF
v_call: TRBV3-1; clone_size: few; d_call: .; j_call: TRBJ1-6; cdr3_nt: TGTGCCAGCAGCCAGAGCATCGGTTGGCAAAATTCACCCCTCCACTTT; cdr3_aa: CASSQSIGWQNSPLHF
v_call: TRBV5-1; clone_size: many; d_call: .; j_call: TRBJ2-7; cdr3_nt: TGCGCCAGCAGCCTACCCTCCTACGAGCAGTACTTC; cdr3_aa: CASSLPSYEQYF
v_call: TRBV4-3; clone_size: .; d_call: TRBD1; j_call: TRBJ1-1; cdr3_nt: TGCGCCAGCGCCTGGGCAGGGGGCACTGAAGCTTTCTTT; cdr3_aa: CASAWAGGTEAFF
v_call: TRBV2; clone_size: .; d_call: .; j_call: TRBJ1-1; cdr3_nt: TGTGCCAGCAGTGAAGCGCGCTTCTACACTGAAGCTTTCTTT; cdr3_aa: CASSEARFYTEAFF
v_call: TRBV4-3; clone_size: .; d_call: .; j_call: TRBJ1-6; cdr3_nt: TGCGCCAGCAGCCAAGTATATAATTCACCCCTCCACTTT; cdr3_aa: CASSQVYNSPLHF
v_call: TRBV24-1; clone_size: .; d_call: TRBD2; j_call: TRBJ2-1; cdr3_nt: TGTGCCACCCAGCGGGAGGGCAGGAATGAGCAGTTCTTC; cdr3_aa: CATQREGRNEQFF
v_call: TRBV27; clone_size: .; d_call: TRBD1; j_call: TRBJ2-5; cdr3_nt: TGTGCCAGCAGTTTACTTCCCATGGGACAGGGACGCGAGACCCAGTACTTC; cdr3_aa: CASSLLPMGQGRETQYF
v_call: TRBV6-4; clone_size: few; d_call: TRBD1; j_call: TRBJ2-3; cdr3_nt: TGTGCCAGCAGAGCCCTTCCGGGACAGAGCACAGATACGCAGTATTTT; cdr3_aa: CASRALPGQSTDTQYF
v_call: TRBV4-2; clone_size: .; d_call: TRBD1; j_call: TRBJ1-1; cdr3_nt: TGTGCCAGCAGCCGGGAGACAGGGGGGAACACTGAAGCTTTCTTT; cdr3_aa: CASSRETGGNTEAFF
v_call: TRBV19; clone_size: .; d_call: .; j_call: TRBJ1-6; cdr3_nt: TGTGCCAGTTCGAGCTCCTATAATTCACCCCTCCACTTT; cdr3_aa: CASSSSYNSPLHF
v_call: TRBV12-3/TRBV12-4; clone_size: .; d_call: .; j_call: TRBJ2-1; cdr3_nt: TGTGCCAGCAGTCCCTGGAGGGGCGATGAGCAGTTCTTC; cdr3_aa: CASSPWRGDEQFF
v_call: TRBV6-5; clone_size: few; d_call: TRBD2; j_call: TRBJ2-3; cdr3_nt: TGTGCCAGCAGCACCGGGACTAGCGGGGGCCGCAGAGATACGCAGTATTTT; cdr3_aa: CASSTGTSGGRRDTQYF
v_call: TRBV6-5; clone_size: few; d_call: TRBD2; j_call: TRBJ2-5; cdr3_nt: TGTGCCAGCAGTAACCCCTTCTTAGCGGGAGAGGGGACCCAGTACTTC; cdr3_aa: CASSNPFLAGEGTQYF
v_call: TRBV5-1; clone_size: .; d_call: .; j_call: TRBJ2-3; cdr3_nt: TGCGCCAGCAGCTTGGGGTCGCGGGGAGTTCTCACAGATACGCAGTATTTT; cdr3_aa: CASSLGSRGVLTDTQYF
v_call: TRBV5-1; clone_size: many; d_call: .; j_call: TRBJ2-2; cdr3_nt: TGCGCCAGCAGCTTGGCAGGGGCCACCGGGGAGCTGTTTTTT; cdr3_aa: CASSLAGATGELFF
v_call: TRBV24-1; clone_size: .; d_call: .; j_call: TRBJ1-2; cdr3_nt: TGTGCCACCAGTGATTTGCGGCAGGCCTATGGCTACACCTTC; cdr3_aa: CATSDLRQAYGYTF
v_call: TRBV5-4; clone_size: .; d_call: .; j_call: TRBJ2-2; cdr3_nt: TGTGCCAGCCGCTCACAGGACAGATACACCGGGGAGCTGTTTTTT; cdr3_aa: CASRSQDRYTGELFF
v_call: TRBV20-1; clone_size: .; d_call: TRBD2; j_call: TRBJ2-5; cdr3_nt: TGCAGTGCTGCGGGACTAGGGGAGACCCAGTACTTC; cdr3_aa: CSAAGLGETQYF
v_call: TRBV7-3; clone_size: .; d_call: .; j_call: TRBJ2-1; cdr3_nt: TGTGCCAGCAGCTTATCTGGGGCAAATTCCTACAATGAGCAGTTCTTC; cdr3_aa: CASSLSGANSYNEQFF
v_call: TRBV7-2; clone_size: few; d_call: TRBD2; j_call: TRBJ2-1; cdr3_nt: TGTGCCAGCAGCCCCAGGGCGGCGGTACTAGCGGGTGGCAATGAGCAGTTCTTC; cdr3_aa: CASSPRAAVLAGGNEQFF
v_call: TRBV6-6; clone_size: .; d_call: .; j_call: TRBJ1-5; cdr3_nt: TGTGCCAGCAGTTACGGGGGTTTCGGCAATCAGCCCCAGCATTTT; cdr3_aa: CASSYGGFGNQPQHF
v_call: TRBV7-2; clone_size: .; d_call: TRBD1; j_call: TRBJ1-5; cdr3_nt: TGTGCCAGCAGCGTCAGGGGGGAACAGCCCCAGCATTTT; cdr3_aa: CASSVRGEQPQHF
v_call: TRBV9; clone_size: .; d_call: .; j_call: TRBJ1-2; cdr3_nt: TGTGCCAGCAGCGTAGCCGCTTCTAGCTATGGCTACACCTTC; cdr3_aa: CASSVAASSYGYTF
v_call: TRBV7-9; clone_size: .; d_call: .; j_call: TRBJ2-7; cdr3_nt: TGTGCCAGCAGCCCTAGAGGGGTAAATTCCTACGAGCAGTACTTC; cdr3_aa: CASSPRGVNSYEQYF
v_call: TRBV25-1; clone_size: few; d_call: TRBD1; j_call: TRBJ2-4; cdr3_nt: TGTGCCAGCAGTGACCTAGGGGATGGACAGGCGGCCAAAAACATTCAGTACTTC; cdr3_aa: CASSDLGDGQAAKNIQYF
v_call: TRBV11-2; clone_size: .; d_call: .; j_call: TRBJ2-6; cdr3_nt: TGTGCCAGCACCCTTGGATGGGGGGCCAACGTCCTGACTTTC; cdr3_aa: CASTLGWGANVLTF
v_call: TRBV5-1; clone_size: .; d_call: TRBD1; j_call: TRBJ2-5; cdr3_nt: TGCGCCAGCAGCGCACAGGGGGCAGAGACCCAGTACTTC; cdr3_aa: CASSAQGAETQYF
v_call: TRBV28; clone_size: few; d_call: .; j_call: TRBJ2-3; cdr3_nt: TGTGCCAGCAGTACACCCCAGGAGGTATATGATACGCAGTATTTT; cdr3_aa: CASSTPQEVYDTQYF